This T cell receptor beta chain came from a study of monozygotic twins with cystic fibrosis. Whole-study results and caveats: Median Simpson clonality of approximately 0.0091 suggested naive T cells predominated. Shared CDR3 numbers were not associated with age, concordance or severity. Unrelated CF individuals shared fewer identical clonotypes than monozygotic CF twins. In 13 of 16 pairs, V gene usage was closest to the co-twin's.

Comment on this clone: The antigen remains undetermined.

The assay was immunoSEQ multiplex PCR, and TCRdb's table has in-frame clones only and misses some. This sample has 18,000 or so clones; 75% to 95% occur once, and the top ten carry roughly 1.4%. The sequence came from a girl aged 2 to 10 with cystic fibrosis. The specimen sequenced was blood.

CDR3 in amino acids: CASSYSTGHTEAFF. The CDR3 coding sequence is TGTGCCAGCAGTTACTCGACAGGGCACACTGAAGCTTTCTTT. This sequence joins TRBV6-5 and TRBJ1-1; 7 nucleotides agree with TRBD1. This CDR3 region has 14 residues. With 0 bases clipped from V and 3 bases from J, the junction kept 1 base outside the gene matches. Per the germline V gene, CDR1 is MNHEY and CDR2 is SVGAGI.